These 13 T cell receptor beta chains were all obtained from the same sample, sequenced in a study of Graves' ophthalmopathy and Graves' hyperthyroidism. The TCR beta CDR3 regions underwent amplification from RNA transcripts. RT-PCR with HTBI primers came first, then second-round multiplex PCR. TCRdb analysed the multiplex PCR reads with MiXCR anew, one entry per CDR3 protein. Among some 370,000 distinct CDR3 sequences listed, 15% to 20% were seen once. Source material: peripheral blood. These receptors were obtained from an adult woman with stable Graves' hyperthyroidism.

This clonotype appeared many times. The chain is built from TRBV30 and TRBJ1-1; D gene ambiguous. Trimming removed 3 bases at V and 4 bases at J, with 9 bases between. This CDR3 contains 12 residues. The germline gives CDR1 GTSNPN, CDR2 SVGIG (reference sequence). CDR3 residues: CAWRGVFTEAFF. CDR3 bases: TGTGCCTGGAGGGGAGTTTTCACTGAAGCTTTCTTT. The entire variable domain, with the rest obtained from reference TRBV30 and TRBJ1-1, is as follows: SQTIHQWPATLVQPVGSPLSLECTVEGTSNPNLYWYRQAAGRGLQLLFYSVGIGQISSEVPQNLSASRPQDRQFILSSKKLLLSDSGFYLCAWRGVFTEAFFGQGTRLTVV.

The chain joins TRBV6-1 to TRBJ2-7, with a tentative D call TRBD2 (5 bases). Germline assignment: CDR1 MNHNS and CDR2 SASEGT. This CDR3 comprises 15 residues. Deletions cut 6 bases from V and 1 base from J, with 16 bases between. This CDR3 is CASSPRLEGSYEQYF. As DNA, the CDR3 is TGTGCCAGCAGCCCCCGATTAGAGGGTTCCTACGAGCAGTACTTC.

This clonotype was observed at least ten times. The J gene is TRBJ1-2, the V gene TRBV6-8; 9 bases fit TRBD1. The CDR3 is 20 amino acids. Germline V lookup: CDR1 MNHGY, CDR2 SAAAGT. Trimming cost V 9 bases and J 2 bases; bases outside gene matches: 25. The CDR3 protein is CARAWADRGRRGLGNYGYTF. The CDR3 region has the DNA TGTGCCAGAGCGTGGGCGGACAGGGGACGCCGCGGCTTGGGGAACTATGGCTACACCTTC.

The chain uses TRBV12-3 or TRBV12-4 and TRBJ2-5, with D unresolved. The ends were cut back, 2 bases at V and 1 base at J, with 8 bases in the middle. The CDR3 totals 14 residues. The CDR3 loop is CASSLITRQETQYF. CDR3 in DNA: TGTGCCAGCAGTTTAATCACCCGCCAAGAGACCCAGTACTTC.

In its sample, this clonotype was seen many times. The V and J genes are TRBV7-2 and TRBJ2-2, with D maybe TRBD1 (6 bases). This CDR3 has 14 amino acids. Trimming took 4 bases from V and 6 from J, leaving 12 bases between them. The germline V gene has CDR1 SGHTA and CDR2 FQGNSA. The DNA of the CDR3 is TGTGCCAGCAGCTCTTACAGGGTATCCGGGGAGCTGTTTTTT. Encoded protein: CASSSYRVSGELFF.

This clonotype was counted ten times or more. This chain links TRBV6-2 or TRBV6-3 with TRBJ2-7; D is unclear. The CDR3 covers 11 residues. Germline V lookup: CDR1 MNHEY, CDR2 SVGEGT. The V and J ends lost 6 bases and 6 bases respectively, with 9 bases between them. This CDR3 reads CASSDRFEQYF. The DNA for the CDR3 is TGTGCCAGCAGCGACCGGTTCGAGCAGTACTTC.

This clonotype showed up just a few times. The chain links TRBV5-8 to TRBJ2-7; D gene unclear. Trimming stripped 2 bases from V and 1 base from J, with 7 bases between. This CDR3 contains 13 residues. Germline V gives CDR1 SGHTS, CDR2 YDEGEE. CDR3 nucleotides: TGTGCCAGCAGCTTTTCAAAATCCTACGAGCAGTACTTC. As protein: CASSFSKSYEQYF.

This clonotype was seen many times. Germline is not matched at one junction end, which may reflect a read error. The chain carries TRBV2 and TRBJ1-1, with TRBD1 matching 9 bases. Germline V gene data show CDR1 as SNHLY and CDR2 as FYNNEI. CDR3 length equals 13 residues. Written as DNA, the CDR3 is TGTGCCTGCAGGGGACAGGGTGACACTGAAGCTTTCTTT. Its protein is CACRGQGDTEAFF.

This clonotype came up many times. The J gene is TRBJ1-2, the V gene TRBV10-3, with D perhaps matching TRBD1 (5 bases). Germline CDR1 and CDR2: ENHRY and SYGVKD. Between the trimmed V and J ends, which lost 2 bases and 4 bases, there was a span of 11 bases. The CDR3 consists of 14 residues. The DNA for the CDR3 is TGTGCCATCAGTGAGCGGGGCCCGGTCTATGGCTACACCTTC. Its protein is CAISERGPVYGYTF.

V usage is TRBV7-9 and J usage is TRBJ2-5, with unresolved D. The CDR3 has 17 amino acids. V was pared by 1 base and J by 2 bases, with 17 bases between. In germline, CDR1 is SEHNR, CDR2 FQNEAQ (reference sequence). The CDR3 DNA follows: TGTGCCAGCAGCTTAGGTATTCTGAGAAGGGTACAAGAGACCCAGTACTTC. This gives the protein CASSLGILRRVQETQYF.

The chain joins TRBV11-2 to TRBJ1-5, with 10 bases that match TRBD1. The CDR3 covers 18 residues. Germline CDR1 reads SGHAT; CDR2 reads FQNNGV. V gave up 4 bases and J gave up 0 bases; unmatched junction bases: 9. CDR3 region: CASSSYNRDRGSNQPQHF. Here the CDR3 DNA reads TGTGCCAGCAGCTCCTACAACCGGGACAGGGGTAGCAATCAGCCCCAGCATTTT.

In its sample, this clonotype was seen many times. In DNA, the CDR3 is TGTGCCAGCAGTTCCTACATGAACACTGAAGCTTTCTTT. Its protein product is CASSSYMNTEAFF. The genes are TRBV6-5 and TRBJ1-1; D is uncertain. Trimming removed 4 bases from V and 0 bases from J, with 6 bases in between. In germline, CDR1 is MNHEY, CDR2 SVGAGI. The CDR3 covers 13 residues.

The rearrangement links TRBV4-3 to TRBJ2-7, with D possibly being TRBD1 (5 bases). This CDR3 is built from 18 residues. Germline V gene lookup returns CDR1 LGHNA and CDR2 YSLEER. V was trimmed by 0 bases and J by 3 bases, leaving 21 bases between them. The CDR3 bases are TGCGCCAGCAGCCAAGATCGATGGACAACTAAAGGAAACTACGAGCAGTACTTC. This encodes CASSQDRWTTKGNYEQYF.